This is a list of T cell receptor beta chains from one sample in a study of cytomegalovirus exposure and HLA in healthy donors. Profiling relied on immunoSEQ multiplex PCR, and the TCRdb table lists in-frame clones only, not all of them. The sample lists around 100,000 clones, 81% occurring once. The source material was PBMCs. The receptors come from a man in his forties or fifties in good health and CMV-seropositive. CDR3s include the opening cysteine and the closing phenylalanine or tryptophan. Fields, in order: clone size, V gene, J gene, D gene, CDR3 protein, CDR3 DNA. The D gene is left open where the match is weak. Rows may omit the clone size; those that give it use once, few, many or a size class.

clone_size: NA; v_call: TRBV15; j_call: TRBJ2-5; d_call: TRBD2; cdr3_aa: CATSRGASGDAETQYF; cdr3_nt: TGTGCCACCAGCAGAGGTGCTAGCGGGGACGCTGAGACCCAGTACTTC
clone_size: NA; v_call: TRBV5-1; j_call: TRBJ1-6; d_call: NA; cdr3_aa: CASSPTRARSYNSPLHF; cdr3_nt: TGCGCCAGCAGCCCCACTAGGGCGCGGTCCTATAATTCACCCCTCCACTTT
clone_size: NA; v_call: TRBV19; j_call: TRBJ2-5; d_call: TRBD2; cdr3_aa: CASSPPGLAGGETQYF; cdr3_nt: TGTGCCAGTAGTCCTCCGGGACTAGCGGGAGGAGAGACCCAGTACTTC
clone_size: NA; v_call: TRBV27; j_call: TRBJ1-1; d_call: NA; cdr3_aa: CASSSGGHNTEAFF; cdr3_nt: TGTGCCAGCAGTTCGGGGGGCCACAACACTGAAGCTTTCTTT
clone_size: NA; v_call: TRBV6-5; j_call: TRBJ1-5; d_call: NA; cdr3_aa: CASSYGGDHNQPQHF; cdr3_nt: TGTGCCAGCAGTTACGGGGGGGATCACAATCAGCCCCAGCATTTT
clone_size: NA; v_call: TRBV5-1; j_call: TRBJ1-1; d_call: NA; cdr3_aa: CASNGQQNTEAFF; cdr3_nt: TGCGCCAGCAACGGACAGCAAAACACTGAAGCTTTCTTT
clone_size: NA; v_call: TRBV6-1; j_call: TRBJ1-2; d_call: TRBD1; cdr3_aa: CASSGWDSLYGYTF; cdr3_nt: TGTGCCAGCAGTGGATGGGACAGCCTCTATGGCTACACCTTC
clone_size: NA; v_call: TRBV7-2; j_call: TRBJ1-1; d_call: NA; cdr3_aa: CASSLSPGNTEAFF; cdr3_nt: TGTGCCAGCAGCCTTAGTCCGGGGAACACTGAAGCTTTCTTT
clone_size: NA; v_call: TRBV9; j_call: TRBJ1-1; d_call: TRBD1; cdr3_aa: CTSSPPGQGLTEAFF; cdr3_nt: TGTACCAGCAGCCCTCCGGGACAGGGGTTAACTGAAGCTTTCTTT
clone_size: NA; v_call: TRBV4-1; j_call: TRBJ2-3; d_call: TRBD2; cdr3_aa: CASSQAPSGTREETDTQYF; cdr3_nt: TGCGCCAGCAGCCAAGCTCCGTCCGGGACCCGGGAGGAGACAGATACGCAGTATTTT
clone_size: NA; v_call: TRBV7-9; j_call: TRBJ1-1; d_call: NA; cdr3_aa: CASSGSIPGGAEAFF; cdr3_nt: TGTGCCAGCAGCGGCTCGATCCCGGGAGGCGCTGAAGCTTTCTTT
clone_size: NA; v_call: TRBV9; j_call: TRBJ2-3; d_call: NA; cdr3_aa: CASSVAWGGQQGDTQYF; cdr3_nt: TGTGCCAGCAGCGTAGCTTGGGGGGGCCAGCAGGGAGATACGCAGTATTTT
clone_size: once; v_call: TRBV5-8; j_call: TRBJ1-5; d_call: NA; cdr3_aa: CASSFKHLSNQPQHF; cdr3_nt: TGTGCCAGCAGCTTCAAACACCTTAGCAATCAGCCCCAGCATTTT
clone_size: once; v_call: TRBV7-9; j_call: TRBJ1-4; d_call: TRBD1; cdr3_aa: CTSSQQKRGKTGGVEKLFF; cdr3_nt: TGTACCAGCAGCCAACAAAAACGGGGAAAAACAGGGGGCGTTGAAAAACTGTTTTTT
clone_size: NA; v_call: TRBV5-1; j_call: TRBJ2-1; d_call: TRBD2; cdr3_aa: CASSLESGSRGNEQFF; cdr3_nt: TGCGCCAGCAGCTTGGAAAGCGGGAGTAGGGGAAATGAGCAGTTCTTC
clone_size: NA; v_call: TRBV10-3; j_call: TRBJ2-2; d_call: TRBD2; cdr3_aa: CAISLLAGENTGELFF; cdr3_nt: TGTGCCATCAGTCTCCTAGCGGGGGAGAACACCGGGGAGCTGTTTTTT
clone_size: NA; v_call: TRBV19; j_call: TRBJ1-1; d_call: NA; cdr3_aa: CASSIFVLGGGGEAFF; cdr3_nt: TGTGCCAGTAGTATTTTCGTTTTGGGGGGAGGAGGAGAAGCTTTCTTT
clone_size: NA; v_call: TRBV28; j_call: TRBJ2-2; d_call: TRBD2; cdr3_aa: CASSLNSGRAQDGELFF; cdr3_nt: TGTGCCAGCAGTTTAAATTCCGGGAGGGCGCAGGACGGGGAGCTGTTTTTT
clone_size: NA; v_call: TRBV5-1; j_call: TRBJ2-2; d_call: TRBD2; cdr3_aa: CASTKTSGVTTGELFF; cdr3_nt: TGCGCCAGCACCAAGACTAGCGGGGTTACCACCGGGGAGCTGTTTTTT
clone_size: NA; v_call: TRBV6-5; j_call: TRBJ1-3; d_call: NA; cdr3_aa: CASIQGGNTIYF; cdr3_nt: TGTGCCAGCATTCAGGGAGGAAACACCATATATTTT
clone_size: NA; v_call: TRBV6-8; j_call: TRBJ2-7; d_call: NA; cdr3_aa: CASSYGQLGHEQYF; cdr3_nt: TGTGCCAGCAGTTATGGGCAGTTAGGCCACGAGCAGTACTTC
clone_size: NA; v_call: TRBV6-5; j_call: TRBJ1-2; d_call: TRBD1; cdr3_aa: CASSSRQGGYGYTF; cdr3_nt: TGTGCCAGCAGTTCACGACAGGGGGGCTATGGCTACACCTTC
clone_size: NA; v_call: TRBV2; j_call: TRBJ1-2; d_call: TRBD1; cdr3_aa: CASSEVGQVLYGYTF; cdr3_nt: TGTGCCAGCAGTGAAGTGGGACAGGTCCTATATGGCTACACCTTC
clone_size: few; v_call: TRBV6-4; j_call: TRBJ2-3; d_call: TRBD1; cdr3_aa: CASSGQGSDTQYF; cdr3_nt: TGTGCCAGCAGTGGACAGGGCTCGGATACGCAGTATTTT
clone_size: NA; v_call: TRBV30; j_call: TRBJ1-5; d_call: NA; cdr3_aa: CAWSRGPQGGQPQHF; cdr3_nt: TGTGCCTGGAGTCGCGGTCCCCAGGGCGGTCAGCCCCAGCATTTT
clone_size: once; v_call: TRBV4-2; j_call: TRBJ2-7; d_call: TRBD2; cdr3_aa: CASSQETGGVGEQYF; cdr3_nt: TGTGCCAGCAGCCAAGAAACGGGAGGTGTAGGCGAGCAGTACTTC
clone_size: NA; v_call: TRBV7-3; j_call: TRBJ1-1; d_call: NA; cdr3_aa: CASSLGGENEAFF; cdr3_nt: TGTGCCAGCAGCTTAGGCGGGGAGAATGAAGCTTTCTTT
clone_size: NA; v_call: TRBV10-1; j_call: TRBJ1-1; d_call: TRBD1; cdr3_aa: CASSHGQGAEAFF; cdr3_nt: TGCGCCAGCTCCCACGGGCAGGGGGCTGAAGCTTTCTTT
clone_size: NA; v_call: TRBV28; j_call: TRBJ1-5; d_call: NA; cdr3_aa: CASSRQSQPQHF; cdr3_nt: TGTGCCAGCAGTCGACAGAGTCAGCCCCAGCATTTT
clone_size: NA; v_call: TRBV6-6; j_call: TRBJ1-1; d_call: NA; cdr3_aa: CASSYSGGRGTEAFF; cdr3_nt: TGTGCCAGCAGTTACTCGGGGGGGCGCGGCACTGAAGCTTTCTTT
clone_size: NA; v_call: TRBV16; j_call: TRBJ2-7; d_call: NA; cdr3_aa: CASSQYAGDEQYF; cdr3_nt: TGTGCCAGCAGCCAGTATGCAGGTGACGAGCAGTACTTC
clone_size: NA; v_call: TRBV7-9; j_call: TRBJ2-2; d_call: NA; cdr3_aa: CASSLWGAGELFF; cdr3_nt: TGTGCCAGCAGCTTATGGGGGGCCGGGGAGCTGTTTTTT
clone_size: NA; v_call: TRBV7-7; j_call: TRBJ2-2; d_call: NA; cdr3_aa: CASSLLAYGELFF; cdr3_nt: TGTGCCAGCAGCTTACTAGCTTATGGGGAGCTGTTTTTT
clone_size: NA; v_call: TRBV10-1; j_call: TRBJ2-3; d_call: NA; cdr3_aa: CASSEGGSARDTQYF; cdr3_nt: TGCGCCAGCAGTGAGGGTGGGAGCGCGAGAGATACGCAGTATTTT
clone_size: NA; v_call: TRBV7-9; j_call: TRBJ2-3; d_call: TRBD2; cdr3_aa: CASSLAAGGADTQYF; cdr3_nt: TGTGCCAGCAGCTTAGCTGCGGGAGGCGCAGATACGCAGTATTTT
clone_size: NA; v_call: TRBV10-3; j_call: TRBJ1-6; d_call: NA; cdr3_aa: CAISESERRNSPLHF; cdr3_nt: TGTGCCATCAGTGAGTCAGAGCGAAGGAATTCACCCCTCCACTTT
clone_size: NA; v_call: TRBV5-4; j_call: TRBJ2-5; d_call: TRBD2; cdr3_aa: CASSLETSAKETQYF; cdr3_nt: TGTGCCAGCAGCTTGGAGACTAGCGCCAAAGAGACCCAGTACTTC
clone_size: NA; v_call: TRBV7-8; j_call: TRBJ2-5; d_call: NA; cdr3_aa: CASSLFGETQYF; cdr3_nt: TGTGCCAGCAGCTTGTTCGGTGAGACCCAGTACTTC
clone_size: NA; v_call: TRBV4-1; j_call: TRBJ2-3; d_call: NA; cdr3_aa: CASSQGPTSGTDTQYF; cdr3_nt: TGCGCCAGCAGCCAAGGCCCGACCAGCGGCACAGATACGCAGTATTTT
clone_size: NA; v_call: TRBV2; j_call: TRBJ1-5; d_call: TRBD1; cdr3_aa: CASSETGGVDQPQHF; cdr3_nt: TGTGCCAGCAGTGAGACAGGGGGTGTCGATCAGCCCCAGCATTTT
clone_size: NA; v_call: TRBV7-9; j_call: TRBJ2-3; d_call: NA; cdr3_aa: CSISDSRADTQYF; cdr3_nt: TGTTCCATATCGGACTCGCGAGCGGATACGCAGTATTTT
clone_size: NA; v_call: TRBV30; j_call: TRBJ1-4; d_call: NA; cdr3_aa: CASSRVDEKLFF; cdr3_nt: TGTGCCTCAAGCAGGGTAGACGAAAAACTGTTTTTT
clone_size: NA; v_call: TRBV7-8; j_call: TRBJ2-1; d_call: NA; cdr3_aa: CASSPQLAASYNEQFF; cdr3_nt: TGTGCCAGCAGCCCCCAACTAGCTGCATCCTACAATGAGCAGTTCTTC
clone_size: NA; v_call: TRBV6-5; j_call: TRBJ1-1; d_call: TRBD1; cdr3_aa: CASSWDRGSTEAFF; cdr3_nt: TGTGCCAGCAGTTGGGACAGGGGTAGCACTGAAGCTTTCTTT
clone_size: few; v_call: TRBV11-2; j_call: TRBJ2-5; d_call: NA; cdr3_aa: CASSLPTEETQYF; cdr3_nt: TGTGCCAGCAGCTTACCGACGGAGGAGACCCAGTACTTC
clone_size: once; v_call: TRBV5-1; j_call: TRBJ2-7; d_call: TRBD1; cdr3_aa: CASRLTGENYEQYF; cdr3_nt: TGCGCCAGCAGATTGACAGGGGAAAACTACGAGCAGTACTTC
clone_size: NA; v_call: TRBV7-2; j_call: TRBJ2-3; d_call: NA; cdr3_aa: CASSLARDTQYF; cdr3_nt: TGTGCCAGCAGCTTAGCCCGAGATACGCAGTATTTT
clone_size: NA; v_call: TRBV5-4; j_call: TRBJ2-5; d_call: NA; cdr3_aa: CASSRGETQYF; cdr3_nt: TGTGCCAGCAGCCGGGGGGAGACCCAGTACTTC
clone_size: NA; v_call: TRBV5-1; j_call: TRBJ2-3; d_call: NA; cdr3_aa: CASSLGFGASEADTQYF; cdr3_nt: TGCGCCAGCAGCTTGGGGTTCGGGGCTAGCGAGGCAGATACGCAGTATTTT
clone_size: NA; v_call: TRBV6-5; j_call: TRBJ1-1; d_call: NA; cdr3_aa: CASRQTKRNTEAFF; cdr3_nt: TGTGCCAGCAGACAGACGAAAAGGAACACTGAAGCTTTCTTT
clone_size: NA; v_call: TRBV10-2; j_call: TRBJ2-2; d_call: NA; cdr3_aa: CASSGSTGNTGELFF; cdr3_nt: TGCGCCAGCAGTGGAAGTACCGGGAACACCGGGGAGCTGTTTTTT
clone_size: NA; v_call: TRBV11-2; j_call: TRBJ2-6; d_call: TRBD1; cdr3_aa: CASSSTEPGQRSGANVLTF; cdr3_nt: TGTGCCAGCAGCTCGACTGAACCGGGACAGAGGTCTGGGGCCAACGTCCTGACTTTC